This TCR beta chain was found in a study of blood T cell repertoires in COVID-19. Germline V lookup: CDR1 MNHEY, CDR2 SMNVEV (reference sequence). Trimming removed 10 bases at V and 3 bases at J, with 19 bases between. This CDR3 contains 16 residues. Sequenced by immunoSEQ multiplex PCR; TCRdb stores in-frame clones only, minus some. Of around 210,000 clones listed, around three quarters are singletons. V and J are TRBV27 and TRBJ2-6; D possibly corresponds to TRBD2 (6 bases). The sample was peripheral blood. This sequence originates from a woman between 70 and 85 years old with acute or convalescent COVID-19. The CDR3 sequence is CAKPRESWRGANVLTF. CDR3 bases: TGTGCCAAACCACGGGAGTCCTGGCGTGGGGCCAACGTCCTGACTTTC. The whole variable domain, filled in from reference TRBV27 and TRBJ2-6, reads EAQVTQNPRYLITVTGKKLTVTCSQNMNHEYMSWYRQDPGLGLRQIYYSMNVEVTDKGDVPEGYKVSRKEKRNFPLILESPSPNQTSLYFCAKPRESWRGANVLTFGAGSRLTVL.